Following are 23 T cell receptor beta chains from one sample sequenced in a study of beta chain features in type 1 diabetes. Findings and limits, study-wide: The study found moderately but significantly shorter TCRB CDR3s in all four CD4+ subsets of Type 1 diabetes patients.

The authors reverse transcribed all of the isolated RNA, so sequencing captured expressed TCRB transcripts. Generated by immunoSEQ multiplex PCR, the TCRdb table keeps only in-frame clones and is missing some. Counted here are hundreds of thousands of clones, around 15% occurring once; the ten biggest clones make up approximately 0.042%. These receptors are not linked to any known antigen. Sequencing was done on a sample of naive CD4+ T cells from blood. The receptors derive from a man aged 18-30 years with type 1 diabetes.

The sample holds a few counts of this clone. CDR3 sequence: CAWMRGPGNEQFF. CDR3 sequence (DNA): TGTGCCTGGATGAGGGGGCCAGGAAATGAGCAGTTCTTC. V is TRBV30 and J is TRBJ2-1; 7 nucleotides line up with TRBD1. Per the germline V gene, CDR1 is GTSNPN and CDR2 is SVGIG (reference sequence). The CDR3 sequence is 13 residues long. Losses at the gene ends were 4 bases for V and 7 bases for J; bases not matched to a gene: 7.

Of note for this clone: The same CDR3 arises from other DNA sequences in this sample as well. This chain connects TRBV30 to TRBJ2-1; 13 bases map to TRBD2. The CDR3 is made up of 15 amino acids. Trimming removed 0 bases from V and 7 bases from J; junction bases left unmatched: 3. Germline CDR1 reads GTSNPN; CDR2 reads SVGIG (reference sequence). The DNA of the CDR3 is TGTGCCTGGAGTGTAGGACTAGCGGGAGTGAATGAGCAGTTCTTC. Translating gives CAWSVGLAGVNEQFF.

As to this clone: This same CDR3 is encoded by further DNA sequences in the sample. The chain employs TRBV30 and TRBJ2-2; D is unclear. CDR1 GTSNPN and CDR2 SVGIG come from the germline V gene (reference sequence). V was clipped by 2 bases and J by 9 bases, with 7 bases between them. The CDR3 is 11 amino acids. Written as DNA, the CDR3 is TGTGCCTGGAGTTCGGTGCGGGAGCTGTTTTTT. This translates into CAWSSVRELFF. The full variable domain, in which reference TRBV30 and TRBJ2-2 provide the parts outside the CDR3, is SQTIHQWPATLVQPVGSPLSLECTVEGTSNPNLYWYRQAAGRGLQLLFYSVGIGQISSEVPQNLSASRPQDRQFILSSKKLLLSDSGFYLCAWSSVRELFFGEGSRLTVL.

The chain recombines TRBV7-2 with TRBJ2-7; the match to TRBD1 covers 8 bases. V was clipped by 3 bases and J by 0 bases; unmatched bases: 4. CDR3 length: 15 amino acids. CDR1 and CDR2 (germline): SGHTA, FQGNSA. The DNA for the CDR3 is TGTGCCAGCAGCTTCGCGGGACAGGCCTCCTACGAGCAGTACTTC. Translating it yields CASSFAGQASYEQYF.

The rearrangement uses TRBV30 and TRBJ1-4; D unclear. The ends were cut back, 2 bases at V and 9 bases at J, with 19 bases in the middle. Germline V CDR1 and CDR2: GTSNPN, SVGIG (reference sequence). This CDR3 comprises 15 residues. This CDR3 reads CAWSKPTLVVQKLFF. Written as DNA, the CDR3 is TGTGCCTGGAGTAAGCCGACCTTAGTCGTACAAAAACTGTTTTTT. Full variable domain (missing parts from reference TRBV30 and TRBJ1-4): SQTIHQWPATLVQPVGSPLSLECTVEGTSNPNLYWYRQAAGRGLQLLFYSVGIGQISSEVPQNLSASRPQDRQFILSSKKLLLSDSGFYLCAWSKPTLVVQKLFFGSGTQLSVL.

This clone was detected a few times. The V gene is TRBV9, the J gene TRBJ2-7, with 9 bases aligning to TRBD1. The V segment lost 3 bases and the J segment 3 bases; nucleotides outside the gene matches: 4. Germline V CDR1 and CDR2: SGDLS, YYNGEE. This CDR3 spans 14 amino acids. The CDR3 loop reads CASSGGGQGYEQYF. The CDR3 DNA sequence: TGTGCCAGCAGCGGTGGGGGACAGGGCTACGAGCAGTACTTC.

CDR3 in amino acids: CATSYRPTPEAEAFF. Written as DNA, the CDR3 is TGTGCCACCAGCTACCGACCGACCCCGGAGGCTGAAGCTTTCTTT. The chain combines TRBV15 with TRBJ1-1; D ambiguous. The CDR3 is 15 amino acids. Germline loops: CDR1 LNHNV, CDR2 YYDKDF (reference sequence). V dropped 5 bases and J dropped 6 bases, with 19 bases sitting between them.

The V and J genes are TRBV9 and TRBJ2-5; D might be TRBD2 (6 bases). CDR1 is SGDLS, CDR2 YYNGEE, per germline. Trimming stripped 0 bases from V and 5 bases from J, with 11 bases between. The CDR3 is made up of 14 amino acids. The CDR3 DNA follows: TGTGCCAGCAGCGTAGGAAGTGGAGGGGAGACCCAGTACTTC. Amino acid sequence: CASSVGSGGETQYF. Together with reference TRBV9 and TRBJ2-5, the CDR3 gives the full variable domain: DSGVTQTPKHLITATGQRVTLRCSPRSGDLSVYWYQQSLDQGLQFLIQYYNGEERAKGNILERFSAQQFPDLHSELNLSSLELGDSALYFCASSVGSGGETQYFGPGTRLLVL.

CDR3 in amino acids: CASSLQPRADSYNEQFF. The CDR3 DNA reads as TGTGCCAGCAGTTTACAGCCCCGGGCAGACTCCTACAATGAGCAGTTCTTC. The chain recombines TRBV27 with TRBJ2-1; D call uncertain. Germline CDR1 MNHEY, CDR2 SMNVEV (reference sequence). The CDR3 runs to 17 residues. With 2 bases removed from V and 0 bases from J, the gap between germline ends came to 14 bases.

The rearrangement links TRBV5-1 to TRBJ2-2; 8 bases align to TRBD1. The J segment lost 4 bases and the V segment lost 2 bases, leaving 4 bases of the junction unmatched. The length of the CDR3 is 15 residues. Germline loops: CDR1 SGHRS, CDR2 YFSETQ. The CDR3 reads CASSFRGRGTGELFF. DNA for the CDR3: TGCGCCAGCAGCTTCAGGGGGCGAGGCACCGGGGAGCTGTTTTTT.

The table lists this clone with a few counts. CDR3 nucleotides: TGTGCCAGCTCACCTTCGGGACAGGGCAACTATGGCTACACCTTC. It is translated as CASSPSGQGNYGYTF. The chain has TRBV18 and TRBJ1-2; 9 positions agree with TRBD1. The CDR3 covers 15 residues. Germline V lookup: CDR1 KGHSH, CDR2 LQKENI. V trimming: 3 bases; J trimming: 2 bases; junction bases outside the gene matches: 4.

The chain carries TRBV28 and TRBJ1-1; D is unresolved. The ends were cut back, 3 bases at V and 5 bases at J, with 10 bases in the middle. The CDR3 extends over 13 amino acids. The germline gives CDR1 MDHEN, CDR2 SYDVKM. DNA for the CDR3: TGTGCCAGCAGTTTCGGACGACGGACTGAAGCTTTCTTT. It is translated as CASSFGRRTEAFF. The entire variable domain, with the rest obtained from reference TRBV28 and TRBJ1-1, is as follows: DVKVTQSSRYLVKRTGEKVFLECVQDMDHENMFWYRQDPGLGLRLIYFSYDVKMKEKGDIPEGYSVSREKKERFSLILESASTNQTSMYLCASSFGRRTEAFFGQGTRLTVV.

This chain joins TRBV18 and TRBJ2-7; maybe TRBD1 (6 bases). CDR1 is KGHSH, CDR2 LQKENI, per germline. CDR3 length: 13 amino acids. With 4 bases removed from V and 4 bases from J, the gap between germline ends came to 11 bases. CDR3 in DNA: TGTGCCAGCTCACTGGACGGGACATACGAGCAGTACTTC. It is translated as CASSLDGTYEQYF.

The chain is built from TRBV5-1 and TRBJ2-1; D gene uncertain. CDR1 is SGHRS and CDR2 is YFSETQ in the germline V gene. V lost 7 bases and J 10 bases, leaving 18 bases between the germline ends. The CDR3 is made up of 13 amino acids. As DNA, the CDR3 is TGCGCCAGCTCCCTTGGTGCGGAAGGCGAGCAGTTCTTC. As protein: CASSLGAEGEQFF.

This rearrangement joins TRBV7-9 to TRBJ1-1; possibly TRBD1 for D (6 bases). Germline lookup yields CDR1 SEHNR and CDR2 FQNEAQ (reference sequence). The V gene lost 6 bases and the J gene lost 5 bases, with 10 bases spanning the gap. The CDR3 covers 12 residues. The CDR3 sequence is CASRPTGTEAFF. In DNA form, the CDR3 reads TGTGCCAGCAGACCAACAGGGACTGAAGCTTTCTTT.

The CDR3 bases are TGTGCCATCAGGCGGGGGAACGGGGATTCACCCCTCCACTTT. Amino acids: CAIRRGNGDSPLHF. The chain joins TRBV10-3 to TRBJ1-6, with TRBD1 as a possible D gene (5 bases). Trimming removed 6 bases at V and 8 bases at J, with 14 bases between. This CDR3 contains 14 residues. Per the germline V gene, CDR1 is ENHRY and CDR2 is SYGVKD.

V usage is TRBV7-9 and J usage is TRBJ1-1; no reliable D call. CDR3 length: 14 residues. Trimming took 5 bases from V and 1 from J, leaving 11 bases between them. Germline V gene sequence: CDR1 SEHNR, CDR2 FQNEAQ (reference sequence). CDR3 residues: CASSARTANTEAFF. As DNA, the CDR3 is TGTGCCAGCAGCGCGCGAACAGCGAACACTGAAGCTTTCTTT.

This clone was seen a handful of times. The chain uses TRBV5-4 and TRBJ2-7, with TRBD1 matching 7 bases. The CDR3 totals 16 residues. J lost 2 bases, V lost 3 bases, and 11 bases had no gene match. Germline values: CDR1 SGHNT, CDR2 YYREEE (reference sequence). The CDR3 protein is CASSSPNSGQTYEQYF. As DNA, the CDR3 is TGTGCCAGCAGCTCACCAAATTCGGGACAGACCTACGAGCAGTACTTC.

This clone was counted a few times. The J gene is TRBJ2-5, the V gene TRBV5-4; maybe TRBD1 (6 bases). The V end lost 3 bases, the J end lost 3 bases, and 9 bases lay between the germline ends. Germline V lookup: CDR1 SGHNT, CDR2 YYREEE (reference sequence). There are 13 residues in the CDR3. The CDR3 loop is CASSSRTEETQYF. CDR3 in DNA: TGTGCCAGCAGCTCCCGGACAGAAGAGACCCAGTACTTC.

On this clone: Additional DNA sequences in this sample encode the identical CDR3. J is TRBJ2-7 and V is TRBV9; 8 bases agree with TRBD2. Germline loops: CDR1 SGDLS, CDR2 YYNGEE. The CDR3 totals 15 residues. V was clipped by 4 bases and J by 1 base; unmatched bases: 7. The CDR3 spells CASSPRAGGSYEQYF. CDR3 in DNA: TGTGCCAGCAGCCCCAGGGCGGGAGGTTCCTACGAGCAGTACTTC.

The chain employs TRBV19 and TRBJ1-2; D is perhaps TRBD1 (6 bases). The V and J ends lost 8 bases and 4 bases respectively, with 14 bases between them. CDR1 LNHDA and CDR2 SQIVND come from the germline V gene (reference sequence). The CDR3 spans 13 residues. CDR3 amino acids: CASGAGAIYGYTF. CDR3 nucleotide sequence: TGTGCCAGTGGCGCGGGGGCGATCTATGGCTACACCTTC. The full variable domain, in which reference TRBV19 and TRBJ1-2 provide the parts outside the CDR3, is DGGITQSPKYLFRKEGQNVTLSCEQNLNHDAMYWYRQDPGQGLRLIYYSQIVNDFQKGDIAEGYSVSREKKESFPLTVTSAQKNPTAFYLCASGAGAIYGYTFGSGTRLTVV.

CDR3 region: CASSVEPSPGTEAFF. The CDR3, as DNA: TGTGCCAGCAGCGTTGAACCCTCCCCGGGTACTGAAGCTTTCTTT. This chain joins TRBV9 and TRBJ1-1, with D unresolved. The germline V and J ends were trimmed by 2 bases and 5 bases, with 16 bases remaining between them. The CDR3 totals 15 residues. Looked up from germline, CDR1 is SGDLS and CDR2 is YYNGEE. The entire variable domain, with the rest obtained from reference TRBV9 and TRBJ1-1, is as follows: DSGVTQTPKHLITATGQRVTLRCSPRSGDLSVYWYQQSLDQGLQFLIQYYNGEERAKGNILERFSAQQFPDLHSELNLSSLELGDSALYFCASSVEPSPGTEAFFGQGTRLTVV.

The V gene is TRBV6-6, the J gene TRBJ1-2, with a tentative D call TRBD1 (5 bases). Germline-derived CDR1 and CDR2 are MNHNY and SVGAGI (reference sequence). V lost 5 bases and J lost 0, with 10 bases in between. The length of the CDR3 is 14 residues. The CDR3 DNA is TGTGCCAGCAGTGACAGACTACCTAACTATGGCTACACCTTC. The encoded protein is CASSDRLPNYGYTF.